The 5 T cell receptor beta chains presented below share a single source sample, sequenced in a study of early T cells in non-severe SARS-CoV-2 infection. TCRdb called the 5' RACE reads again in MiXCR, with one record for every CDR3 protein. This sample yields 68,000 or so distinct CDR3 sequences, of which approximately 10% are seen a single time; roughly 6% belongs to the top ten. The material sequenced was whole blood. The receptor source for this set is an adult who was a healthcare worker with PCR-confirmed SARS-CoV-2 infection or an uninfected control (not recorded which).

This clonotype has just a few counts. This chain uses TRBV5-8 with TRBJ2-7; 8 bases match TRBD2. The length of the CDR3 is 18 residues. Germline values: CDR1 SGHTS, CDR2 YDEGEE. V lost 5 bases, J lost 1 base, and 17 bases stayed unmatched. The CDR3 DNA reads TGTGCCAGCAGATCCCCTCGCCCCAGCGGGGGCTTTTCCTACGAGCAGTACTTC. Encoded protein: CASRSPRPSGGFSYEQYF.

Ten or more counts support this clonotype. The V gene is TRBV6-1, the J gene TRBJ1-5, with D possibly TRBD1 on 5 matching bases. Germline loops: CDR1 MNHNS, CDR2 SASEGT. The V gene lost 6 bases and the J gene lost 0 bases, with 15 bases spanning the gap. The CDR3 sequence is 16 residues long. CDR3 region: CASSDDSLYSNQPQHF. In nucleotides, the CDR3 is TGTGCCAGCAGCGATGACAGCCTCTATAGCAATCAGCCCCAGCATTTT.

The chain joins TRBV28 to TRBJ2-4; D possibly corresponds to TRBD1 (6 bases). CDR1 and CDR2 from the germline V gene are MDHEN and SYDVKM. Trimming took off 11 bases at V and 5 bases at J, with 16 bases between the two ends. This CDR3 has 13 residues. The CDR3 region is CAGAKGVENIQYF. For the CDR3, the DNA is TGTGCCGGGGCTAAGGGGGTCGAAAACATTCAGTACTTC. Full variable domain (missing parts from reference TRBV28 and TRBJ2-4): DVKVTQSSRYLVKRTGEKVFLECVQDMDHENMFWYRQDPGLGLRLIYFSYDVKMKEKGDIPEGYSVSREKKERFSLILESASTNQTSMYLCAGAKGVENIQYFGAGTRLSVL.

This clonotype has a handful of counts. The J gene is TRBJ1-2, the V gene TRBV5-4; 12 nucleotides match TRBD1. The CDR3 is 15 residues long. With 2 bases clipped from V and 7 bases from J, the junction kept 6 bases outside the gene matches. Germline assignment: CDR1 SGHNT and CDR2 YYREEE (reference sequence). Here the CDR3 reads CASSFWDRGHSGYTF. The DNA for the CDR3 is TGTGCCAGCAGCTTCTGGGACAGGGGGCACTCTGGCTACACCTTC.

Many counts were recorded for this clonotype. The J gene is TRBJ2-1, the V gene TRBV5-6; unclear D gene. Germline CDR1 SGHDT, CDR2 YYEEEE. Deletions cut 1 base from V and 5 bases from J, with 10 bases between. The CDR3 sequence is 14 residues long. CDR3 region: CASSLLRTNNEQFF. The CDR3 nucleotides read TGTGCCAGCAGCTTGCTTCGAACGAACAATGAGCAGTTCTTC.